The clone carrying this TCR beta chain appeared many times. The sample belongs to a study of CD8 T cells in ankylosing spondylitis. TCRdb ran MiXCR on the 5' RACE reads and lists one entry per CDR3 protein. Of 150,000 to 200,000 distinct CDR3 sequences listed, approximately 10% are singletons. The specimen sequenced was blood, either unsorted or a sorted T cell fraction (not recorded which). The receptor was isolated from a male donor with ankylosing spondylitis or in good health (not recorded which).

For the CDR3, the DNA is TGCAGCGCTGCTAGTCGGGGGCAACGCGAGCAGTACTTC. Translated: CSAASRGQREQYF. The V and J genes are TRBV29-1 and TRBJ2-7, with D tentatively TRBD1 or TRBD2 (6 bases each). Germline V gives CDR1 SQVTM, CDR2 ANQGSEA. Trimming took 7 bases from V and 6 from J, leaving 19 bases between them. This CDR3 spans 13 amino acids.